This T cell receptor (beta chain) stems from a study of T cell repertoires in cytomegalovirus infection. Across the whole study: CMV epitopes used comprised recently identified HLA-C-restricted ones and well-studied HLA-B-restricted ones. Study conclusions and caveats: Dominating the ex vivo response were HLA-C-restricted CMV-specific TCR beta clonotypes.

Comments on this clonotype: As yet, its antigen is unknown.

Each CDR3 protein gets one entry after TCRdb re-called the reads with MiXCR. The repertoire consists of approximately 1,000,000 distinct CDR3 sequences, with less than 35% occurring once and the leading ten covering around an eighth. The input for sequencing was cultured CD8+ T cells from PBMCs, taken from culture after CMV antigen stimulation. This sequence originates from a human donor in good health (CMV status not recorded). Some clones in this sample may be carry-over from other donors' samples.

CDR3 nucleotides: TGCGCCAGCAGCCACCGGGGAGGGGAGCTGTTTTTT. Its translation is CASSHRGGELFF. The chain recombines TRBV4-1 with TRBJ2-2; tentative D call: TRBD2 (5 bases). The CDR3 is 12 amino acids. Trimming took off 3 bases at V and 8 bases at J, with 7 bases between the two ends. CDR1 is MGHRA, CDR2 YSYEKL, per germline.